This entry describes one T cell receptor (beta chain). TCRdb independently ran MiXCR on the RACE reads; one entry per CDR3 protein. The sample holds roughly 100,000 distinct CDR3 sequences, nearly 35% seen once. Indicated time point: patch test 3, about 24 weeks after DPC sensitization. Indicated treatment: therapeutic diphenylcyclopropenone sensitization with weekly scalp DPC. This entry is derived from a study of human T cells and chemical hapten exposure. The source is a man between 40 and 49 years old with alopecia areata. Some clones in this sample may be carry-over from other donors' samples. Here the sequenced sample was whole blood, taken in connection with sensitization to the hapten diphenylcyclopropenone (DPC).

In DNA form, the CDR3 reads TGTGCCAGCAGTTTAAGGAGGGCGATCGGAGACACTGAAGCTTTCTTT. Protein product: CASSLRRAIGDTEAFF. V gene TRBV12-3 or TRBV12-4 combines with J gene TRBJ1-1, with no clear D. This CDR3 is 16 amino acids long. V was clipped by 2 bases and J by 3 bases, with 16 bases between them.